This entry lists 22 T cell receptor beta chains sequenced from one sample in a study of blood T cell repertoires in COVID-19. Some clones are missing from TCRdb's copy, which holds only in-frame ones; the method was immunoSEQ multiplex PCR. The sample has 250,000 to 400,000 clones, around 90% seen once. Sequenced sample: PBMCs or T cells enriched from blood (not recorded which). These receptors were taken from a man aged 60-69 years who had recovered from COVID-19.

The chain links TRBV18 to TRBJ2-2, with 10 bases fitting TRBD2. Trimming removed 3 bases from V and 4 bases from J; junction bases left unmatched: 5. From germline, CDR1 is KGHSH and CDR2 LQKENI. The CDR3 length is 16 residues. The CDR3 is CASSPSSGSATGELFF. DNA for the CDR3: TGTGCCAGCTCACCGTCTAGCGGGAGCGCCACCGGGGAGCTGTTTTTT.

The chain links TRBV7-2 to TRBJ2-2, with 12 bases aligning to TRBD2. V shed 5 bases, J shed 8 bases, and the junction held 6 bases outside the gene matches. This CDR3 region has 15 residues. The germline gives CDR1 SGHTA, CDR2 FQGNSA. In DNA form, the CDR3 reads TGTGCCAGCAGCCCCCGCGGACTAGCGGGAGGGGAGCTGTTTTTT. Translated, it gives CASSPRGLAGGELFF.

CDR3 amino acids: CASRINRDVNTEAFF. DNA for the CDR3: TGTGCCAGCAGGATAAACAGAGATGTGAACACTGAAGCTTTCTTT. V gene TRBV27 combines with J gene TRBJ1-1; D ambiguous. V lost 6 bases and J lost 0, with 14 bases in between. The CDR3 extends over 15 amino acids. Germline V lookup: CDR1 MNHEY, CDR2 SMNVEV (reference sequence).

The chain is built from TRBV19 and TRBJ2-1; 8 positions agree with TRBD2. The CDR3 length is 15 residues. V gave up 3 bases and J gave up 8 bases; unmatched junction bases: 9. Germline V gene lookup returns CDR1 LNHDA and CDR2 SQIVND (reference sequence). The CDR3 sequence: CASSIGSGIRDEQFF. The CDR3, as DNA: TGTGCCAGTAGTATCGGTAGCGGGATTAGGGATGAGCAGTTCTTC. Together with reference TRBV19 and TRBJ2-1, the CDR3 gives the full variable domain: DGGITQSPKYLFRKEGQNVTLSCEQNLNHDAMYWYRQDPGQGLRLIYYSQIVNDFQKGDIAEGYSVSREKKESFPLTVTSAQKNPTAFYLCASSIGSGIRDEQFFGPGTRLTVL.

The rearrangement links TRBV19 to TRBJ1-1, with D maybe TRBD1 (5 bases). Germline CDR1 LNHDA, CDR2 SQIVND (reference sequence). Trimming removed 7 bases at V and 1 base at J, with 22 bases between. The CDR3 has 17 amino acids. CDR3 nucleotide sequence: TGTGCCAGTACTTATCGTGGGCAGGGCTTGGGGAACACTGAAGCTTTCTTT. Translating gives CASTYRGQGLGNTEAFF. Complete variable domain (other parts from reference TRBV19 and TRBJ1-1): DGGITQSPKYLFRKEGQNVTLSCEQNLNHDAMYWYRQDPGQGLRLIYYSQIVNDFQKGDIAEGYSVSREKKESFPLTVTSAQKNPTAFYLCASTYRGQGLGNTEAFFGQGTRLTVV.

The chain recombines TRBV25-1 with TRBJ2-5, with no clear D. V was clipped by 3 bases and J by 1 base, with 9 bases between them. The CDR3 covers 14 residues. Germline CDR1 and CDR2: MGHDK and SYGVNS. CDR3 DNA sequence: TGTGCCAGCAGTGACCTTCAACTCCAAGAGACCCAGTACTTC. Translation gives CASSDLQLQETQYF.

V gene TRBV6-4 combines with J gene TRBJ2-3, with 12 bases identical to TRBD2. Germline assignment: CDR1 MRHNA and CDR2 SNTAGT. The CDR3 runs to 17 residues. J gave up 2 bases and V 0 bases, and 3 bases lay outside the gene matches. CDR3 region: CASSDSPSGRVTDTQYF. CDR3 nucleotides: TGTGCCAGCAGTGACTCTCCTAGCGGGAGGGTCACAGATACGCAGTATTTT.

The chain couples TRBV4-1 to TRBJ2-1; TRBD2 agrees at 14 bases. The CDR3 sequence is 18 residues long. V lost 1 base and J lost 7; bases outside the gene matches: 9. The V gene's germline CDR1 is MGHRA and CDR2 YSYEKL. CDR3 nucleotide sequence: TGCGCCAGCAGCCAAGTCTCGACTAGCGGGAGGGCCTGGAATGAGCAGTTCTTC. Residues: CASSQVSTSGRAWNEQFF.

This clone has more than one count but fewer than ten. The chain has TRBV18 and TRBJ2-7; 7 bases align to TRBD1. Germline assignment: CDR1 KGHSH and CDR2 LQKENI. The CDR3 runs 16 residues. Germline trimming cut 3 bases from V and 0 bases from J; bases unmatched to any gene: 8. The CDR3 reads CASSPKQGSSSYEQYF. Here the CDR3 DNA reads TGTGCCAGCTCACCCAAACAGGGGTCTAGCTCCTACGAGCAGTACTTC. The full variable domain, with the rest looked up from reference TRBV18 and TRBJ2-7, is NAGVMQNPRHLVRRRGQEARLRCSPMKGHSHVYWYRQLPEEGLKFMVYLQKENIIDESGMPKERFSAEFPKEGPSILRIQQVVRGDSAAYFCASSPKQGSSSYEQYFGPGTRLTVT.

The V and J genes are TRBV28 and TRBJ2-1, with D tentatively TRBD2 (6 bases). Germline V gene data show CDR1 as MDHEN and CDR2 as SYDVKM. Trimming left V 1 base short and J 0 bases short, with 10 bases between. The CDR3 is 16 residues long. DNA for the CDR3: TGTGCCAGCAGTTTATACGGACTAAGCTCCTACAATGAGCAGTTCTTC. It specifies CASSLYGLSSYNEQFF. Supplemented by reference TRBV28 and TRBJ2-1, the full variable domain reads DVKVTQSSRYLVKRTGEKVFLECVQDMDHENMFWYRQDPGLGLRLIYFSYDVKMKEKGDIPEGYSVSREKKERFSLILESASTNQTSMYLCASSLYGLSSYNEQFFGPGTRLTVL.

This clone was seen a handful of times. V and J are TRBV6-1 and TRBJ1-5, with D unresolved. The germline V and J ends were trimmed by 2 bases and 4 bases, with 15 bases remaining between them. This CDR3 contains 16 residues. Germline V CDR1 and CDR2: MNHNS, SASEGT. CDR3 nucleotide sequence: TGTGCCAGCAGTGAATCTTTGGTTATCGGGAATCAGCCCCAGCATTTT. Amino acid sequence: CASSESLVIGNQPQHF.

The rearrangement joins TRBV5-1 to TRBJ1-5, with no clear D. Germline CDR1 and CDR2: SGHRS and YFSETQ. The CDR3 length is 13 residues. The V gene lost 4 bases and the J gene lost 0 bases, with 5 bases spanning the gap. The CDR3 nucleotides read TGCGCCAGCAGCCCGTATAGCAATCAGCCCCAGCATTTT. Protein product: CASSPYSNQPQHF.

The rearrangement links TRBV27 to TRBJ2-1; TRBD1 aligns across 9 bases. V shed 7 bases and J 3 bases; nucleotides not matched to a gene: 4. Germline values: CDR1 MNHEY, CDR2 SMNVEV (reference sequence). The CDR3 has 14 amino acids. This CDR3 is CASTGDRVYNEQFF. In DNA, the CDR3 is TGTGCCAGCACAGGGGACAGGGTCTACAATGAGCAGTTCTTC.

This sequence joins TRBV18 and TRBJ1-5; TRBD1 aligns across 9 bases. Germline V lookup: CDR1 KGHSH, CDR2 LQKENI. There are 15 residues in the CDR3. The ends lost 2 bases at V and 4 bases at J; junction bases unmatched: 3. Written as DNA, the CDR3 is TGTGCCAGCTCACCATCGGGGACAGGGAATCAGCCCCAGCATTTT. It is translated as CASSPSGTGNQPQHF.

The chain recombines TRBV9 with TRBJ2-6; TRBD1 agrees at 12 bases. The CDR3 spans 21 residues. Looked up from germline, CDR1 is SGDLS and CDR2 is YYNGEE. Trimming cost V 0 bases and J 1 base; bases outside gene matches: 11. CDR3 in DNA: TGTGCCAGCAGCGTAGAGGCGGGGGACAGGGGGCGTAGATCTGGGGCCAACGTCCTGACTTTC. Amino acid sequence: CASSVEAGDRGRRSGANVLTF.

V and J are TRBV18 and TRBJ2-7; the D gene is possibly TRBD2 (6 bases). The CDR3 covers 13 residues. Deletions cut 3 bases from V and 6 bases from J, with 12 bases between. The germline V gene encodes CDR1 KGHSH and CDR2 LQKENI. This chain's CDR3 is CASSPGYGGEQYF. DNA for the CDR3: TGTGCCAGCTCACCGGGATACGGGGGCGAGCAGTACTTC.

This rearrangement joins TRBV2 to TRBJ2-1; 9 positions agree with TRBD2. CDR1 and CDR2 from the germline V gene are SNHLY and FYNNEI. V lost 0 bases and J lost 4; bases outside the gene matches: 10. This CDR3 is built from 18 residues. The CDR3 loop reads CASSEASQAGGVYNEQFF. The CDR3 DNA reads as TGTGCCAGCAGTGAAGCTAGTCAAGCGGGAGGAGTATACAATGAGCAGTTCTTC.

This chain connects TRBV6-1 to TRBJ2-7, with TRBD2 identical over 10 bases. The CDR3 sequence is 14 residues long. V shed 10 bases, J shed 5 bases, and the junction held 11 bases outside the gene matches. In germline, CDR1 is MNHNS, CDR2 SASEGT. The CDR3 sequence is CATEAGGPKDEQYF. The CDR3 DNA follows: TGTGCCACCGAAGCGGGAGGGCCGAAAGACGAGCAGTACTTC.

A single count supports this clone. This chain connects TRBV7-9 to TRBJ1-2, with a weak D call TRBD1 (5 bases). Looked up from germline, CDR1 is SEHNR and CDR2 is FQNEAQ (reference sequence). V gave up 5 bases and J gave up 5 bases, with 12 bases separating them. CDR3 length equals 13 residues. In DNA, the CDR3 is TGTGCCAGCAGCCAAGGGGCAGGGTATGGCTACACCTTC. Translating it yields CASSQGAGYGYTF.

The chain has TRBV7-2 and TRBJ1-5; 8 nucleotides agree with TRBD1. The CDR3 totals 13 residues. The junction had 7 bases not matched to a gene; V was cut back by 8 bases and J by 7 bases. Per the germline V gene, CDR1 is SGHTA and CDR2 is FQGNSA. This CDR3 reads CASGSRGRQPQHF. The CDR3 coding sequence is TGTGCCAGCGGATCCAGGGGGCGGCAGCCCCAGCATTTT.

This chain uses TRBV10-1 with TRBJ2-5; D might be TRBD2 (5 bases). Germline CDR1 is WNHNN and CDR2 is SYGVQD (reference sequence). With 0 bases removed from V and 5 bases from J, the gap between germline ends came to 10 bases. This CDR3 comprises 14 residues. The CDR3, as DNA: TGCGCCAGCAGTGAGTCTCGGGGTTCCGAGACCCAGTACTTC. It translates to CASSESRGSETQYF.

This chain's CDR3 is CSARATLGQPQHF. The CDR3, as DNA: TGCAGCGCTAGGGCTACACTAGGGCAGCCCCAGCATTTT. The chain uses TRBV29-1 and TRBJ1-5; D remains unclear. Germline V gives CDR1 SQVTM, CDR2 ANQGSEA. The germline V and J ends were trimmed by 7 bases and 7 bases, with 17 bases remaining between them. There are 13 residues in the CDR3.